This T cell receptor beta chain was retrieved from a study of CD8+ T cells in alopecia areata. Per germline, CDR1 MGHRA and CDR2 YSYEKL. Trimming removed 0 bases from V and 2 bases from J; junction bases left unmatched: 4. The CDR3 length is 17 residues. Sample treatment: oral pan-JAK inhibitor, 5-10 mg twice daily. RNA extraction and reverse transcription yielded cDNA as sequencing template. This table comes from immunoSEQ multiplex PCR, and its TCRdb copy is limited to in-frame clones, with some not included. The sample records some 180,000 clones, 53% being singletons. The chain joins TRBV4-1 to TRBJ1-5; 10 nucleotides agree with TRBD1. The TCR was taken from a human donor with alopecia areata. The sequenced sample was CD8+ T cells sorted from blood, obtained at week 24, from a patient treated with tofacitinib. This CDR3 reads CASSQEGGTGGNQPQHF. Here the CDR3 DNA reads TGCGCCAGCAGCCAAGAAGGAGGGACAGGGGGCAATCAGCCCCAGCATTTT.